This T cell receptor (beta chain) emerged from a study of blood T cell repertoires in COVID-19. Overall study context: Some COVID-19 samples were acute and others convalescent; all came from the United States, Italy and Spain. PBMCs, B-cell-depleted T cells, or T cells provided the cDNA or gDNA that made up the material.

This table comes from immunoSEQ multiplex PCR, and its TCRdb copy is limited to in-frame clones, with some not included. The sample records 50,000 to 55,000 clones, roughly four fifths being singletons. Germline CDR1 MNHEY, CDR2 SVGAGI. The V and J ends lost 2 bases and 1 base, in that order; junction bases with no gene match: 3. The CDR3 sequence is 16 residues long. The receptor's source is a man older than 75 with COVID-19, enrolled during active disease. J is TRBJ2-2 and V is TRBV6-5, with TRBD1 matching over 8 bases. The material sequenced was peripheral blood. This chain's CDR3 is CASSYTGQVNTGELFF. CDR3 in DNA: TGTGCCAGCAGTTACACGGGACAGGTGAACACCGGGGAGCTGTTTTTT.